This TCR beta chain was captured in a study of CD4 and CD8 cells across lung adenocarcinoma regions. Samples came from patients with localized non-small cell lung adenocarcinoma. MiXCR, applied by TCRdb to the PCR reads, yields one record per CDR3 protein. The sample contains around 19,000 distinct CDR3 sequences, around 59% of which appear only once. The CDR3 sequence is 14 residues long. Germline V gives CDR1 KGHSH, CDR2 LQKENI. The chain carries TRBV18 and TRBJ2-1; 8 bases agree with TRBD1. TRBJ2-5 matches the DNA end more closely, so the J call is doubtful. This sequence originates from a female donor with lung adenocarcinoma. The CD4 and CD8 labels of this study may be unreliable. The specimen was CD8+ T cells from the center of a lung tumor. Here the CDR3 reads CASSPDRVQETQYF. CDR3 nucleotide sequence: TGTGCCAGCTCACCGGACAGGGTCCAAGAGACCCAGTACTTC.